One and the same sample provided the 29 T cell receptor beta chains below, sequenced in a study of T cell responses to AZD1222 COVID-19 vaccine. The repertoire was sequenced with immunoSEQ multiplex PCR; TCRdb's copy has only in-frame clones and lacks some. The top ten clones hold approximately 9.6% of a sample with roughly 120,000 clones, almost 90% of them seen once. The sample in question was peripheral blood, obtained on day 0 of AZD1222 vaccination. The receptor set was obtained from an adult in good health.

For this clone: The junction departs from the called germline gene at one end, perhaps through a read error. The chain recombines TRBV20-1 with TRBJ1-4; perhaps TRBD1 as D (5 bases). The CDR3 contains 11 residues. CDR1 is DFQATT, CDR2 SNEGSKA, per germline (reference sequence). The CDR3 nucleotides are TGCAGTGCCAGAGGGGTGGAAAAACTGTTTTTT. As protein: CSARGVEKLFF.

In its sample, this clone was seen a few times. J is TRBJ1-2 and V is TRBV2, with TRBD1 matching 10 bases. Per germline, CDR1 SNHLY and CDR2 FYNNEI. The J segment lost 6 bases and the V segment lost 4 bases, leaving 5 bases of the junction unmatched. This CDR3 contains 14 residues. The CDR3 coding sequence is TGTGCCAGCAGTGGAGGGACAGGGGTAGATGGCTACACCTTC. Translating gives CASSGGTGVDGYTF.

V usage is TRBV21-1 and J usage is TRBJ2-7; the table's D gene call, TRBD1, was not cross checked with the DNA. TRBV21-1 is a pseudogene segment. The CDR3 consists of 15 residues. The CDR3 region has the DNA TGTGCCAGCAGCAGCTCGGACAGGAACTCCTACGAGCAGTACTTC. Its translation is CASSSSDRNSYEQYF.

The V and J genes are TRBV15 and TRBJ1-5; 7 bases are a match to TRBD1. The CDR3 spans 15 residues. The V gene's germline CDR1 is LNHNV and CDR2 YYDKDF (reference sequence). The trim removed 3 bases at V and 1 base at J, leaving 3 bases unmatched. Here the CDR3 DNA reads TGTGCCACCAGCAGTGAGGGACAGAGCAATCAGCCCCAGCATTTT. This encodes CATSSEGQSNQPQHF.

The chain uses TRBV27 and TRBJ2-5; no definite D call. The CDR3 sequence is 14 residues long. The V gene's germline CDR1 is MNHEY and CDR2 SMNVEV (reference sequence). Trimming cost V 3 bases and J 2 bases, with 10 bases left between them. DNA of the CDR3: TGTGCCAGCAGTTTCGCTGGACGACAAGAGACCCAGTACTTC. The encoded protein is CASSFAGRQETQYF.

The chain carries TRBV7-7 and TRBJ2-2; D ambiguous. V lost 0 bases and J lost 3, with 17 bases in between. CDR1 is SSHAT, CDR2 FNYEAQ, per germline (reference sequence). The length of the CDR3 is 18 residues. The CDR3 nucleotides are TGTGCCAGCAGCTTAGCCCCTCCCGGGCCCCCACACACCGGGGAGCTGTTTTTT. Its translation: CASSLAPPGPPHTGELFF.

This chain uses TRBV19 with TRBJ2-1, with 10 bases identical to TRBD2. Germline V lookup: CDR1 LNHDA, CDR2 SQIVND (reference sequence). V shed 0 bases and J 6 bases; nucleotides not matched to a gene: 2. The CDR3 extends over 15 amino acids. For the CDR3, the DNA is TGTGCCAGTAGTATAGAGGCTAGCGGGAGCAATGAGCAGTTCTTC. Translation gives CASSIEASGSNEQFF.

This clone was observed a handful of times. The chain links TRBV4-3 to TRBJ1-6, with D maybe TRBD1 (5 bases). Trimming removed 0 bases at V and 6 bases at J, with 15 bases between. Germline CDR1 LGHNA, CDR2 YSLEER. CDR3 length equals 17 residues. The DNA for the CDR3 is TGCGCCAGCAGCCAAGATGTTGGGGAGGGGCCTAATTCACCCCTCCACTTT. Translating gives CASSQDVGEGPNSPLHF.

The chain employs TRBV6-5 and TRBJ2-7; 8 bases align to TRBD1. The V and J ends lost 10 bases and 4 bases, in that order; junction bases with no gene match: 15. CDR1 is MNHEY, CDR2 SVGAGI, per germline. CDR3 length: 15 amino acids. For the CDR3, the DNA is TGTGCCACCACAACTGGGGCAGGGGGCGTTTACGAGCAGTACTTC. Its translation is CATTTGAGGVYEQYF.

The chain combines TRBV29-1 with TRBJ2-1; D possibly matches TRBD1 or TRBD2 (5 bases each). This CDR3 has 15 residues. Germline-derived CDR1 and CDR2 are SQVTM and ANQGSEA. V dropped 5 bases and J dropped 4 bases, with 18 bases sitting between them. CDR3 coding DNA: TGCAGCGTTATTACGGAGAGGGGTCGTTACAATGAGCAGTTCTTC. It codes for CSVITERGRYNEQFF.

The chain carries TRBV18 and TRBJ2-7, with 9 positions matching TRBD1. The length of the CDR3 is 15 residues. Germline V lookup: CDR1 KGHSH, CDR2 LQKENI. V lost 6 bases to trimming and J lost 4 bases; unmatched junction nucleotides: 10. The CDR3 sequence is CASSLLKGQGYEQYF. The CDR3 DNA reads TGTGCCAGCTCGCTCCTCAAAGGACAGGGGTACGAGCAGTACTTC.

The chain couples TRBV5-1 to TRBJ1-1, with 8 bases that match TRBD1. J gave up 1 base and V 4 bases, and 15 bases lay outside the gene matches. Germline V gene data show CDR1 as SGHRS and CDR2 as YFSETQ. The CDR3 consists of 18 residues. The CDR3 DNA follows: TGCGCCAGCAGCCCTCAACCGACAGGGGCAATATCGAACACTGAAGCTTTCTTT. Protein product: CASSPQPTGAISNTEAFF.

V and J are TRBV20-1 and TRBJ2-7; D uncertain. Trimming cost V 0 bases and J 5 bases, with 5 bases left between them. The CDR3 contains 11 residues. Germline loops: CDR1 DFQATT, CDR2 SNEGSKA (reference sequence). The CDR3 loop is CSARDRNEQYF. The CDR3 DNA reads TGCAGTGCTAGAGATCGTAACGAGCAGTACTTC.

In DNA form, the CDR3 reads TGTGCCTGGAGTGTACAATGTTCGTCCGCGATTAGCAATCAGCCCCAGCATTTT. Protein product: CAWSVQCSSAISNQPQHF. The rearrangement links TRBV30 to TRBJ1-5; D not resolved. The CDR3 totals 18 residues. CDR1 and CDR2 (germline): GTSNPN, SVGIG (reference sequence). The V end was cut by 0 bases, the J end by 0 bases, with 18 bases between.

The chain employs TRBV4-3 and TRBJ2-3, with 9 nucleotides matching TRBD1. The CDR3 is 15 residues long. Germline V CDR1 and CDR2: LGHNA, YSLEER. V gave up 4 bases and J gave up 2 bases; unmatched junction bases: 4. As DNA, the CDR3 is TGCGCCAGCAGCCTCGGGACAGGGTTCACAGATACGCAGTATTTT. Encoded protein: CASSLGTGFTDTQYF.

This clone has just one count. The chain links TRBV7-8 to TRBJ2-7; TRBD2 agrees at 9 bases. V was clipped by 3 bases and J by 0 bases; unmatched bases: 15. The germline gives CDR1 SGHVS, CDR2 FQNEAQ. This CDR3 is 19 amino acids long. The CDR3 region has the DNA TGTGCCAGCAGCTTCGACCCGGGTAGCGGGGGCCGTCCCTCCTACGAGCAGTACTTC. This gives the protein CASSFDPGSGGRPSYEQYF.

This chain joins TRBV6-6 and TRBJ1-2; no definite D call. The V end was cut by 6 bases, the J end by 0 bases, with 5 bases between. Germline V gives CDR1 MNHNY, CDR2 SVGAGI (reference sequence). The CDR3 runs 12 residues. The CDR3 spells CASRLPNYGYTF. CDR3 DNA sequence: TGTGCCAGCAGACTGCCTAACTATGGCTACACCTTC.

The chain uses TRBV11-2 and TRBJ1-2; D is unresolved. Trimming shortened V by 4 bases and J by 7 bases, and 13 bases separated the two germline ends. CDR1 is SGHAT and CDR2 is FQNNGV in the germline V gene. The CDR3 is 13 residues long. CDR3 in amino acids: CASSSNPGIGYTF. CDR3 DNA: TGTGCCAGCAGCTCAAACCCCGGGATTGGCTACACCTTC. Full variable domain (outside the CDR3, taken from reference TRBV11-2 and TRBJ1-2): EAGVAQSPRYKIIEKRQSVAFWCNPISGHATLYWYQQILGQGPKLLIQFQNNGVVDDSQLPKDRFSAERLKGVDSTLKIQPAKLEDSAVYLCASSSNPGIGYTFGSGTRLTVV.

The chain carries TRBV5-1 and TRBJ2-1; possible D gene TRBD2, 6 bases. The length of the CDR3 is 15 residues. V was shortened by 0 bases and J by 1 base, with 8 bases between the two germline ends. CDR1 and CDR2 from the germline V gene are SGHRS and YFSETQ. The DNA for the CDR3 is TGCGCCAGCAGCTTGGGCGGGAAATCCTACAATGAGCAGTTCTTC. Encoded protein: CASSLGGKSYNEQFF.

V gene TRBV5-1 combines with J gene TRBJ1-2, with D maybe TRBD1 (6 bases). Between the trimmed V and J ends, which lost 4 bases and 1 base, there was a span of 14 bases. Germline V lookup: CDR1 SGHRS, CDR2 YFSETQ. The CDR3 extends over 15 amino acids. CDR3 nucleotides: TGCGCCAGCAGCCAGCTCGGAGGGGGTAACTATGGCTACACCTTC. Translation gives CASSQLGGGNYGYTF.

V usage is TRBV12-3 or TRBV12-4 and J usage is TRBJ1-1; D is possibly TRBD1 (5 bases). This CDR3 comprises 13 residues. Trimming took off 3 bases at V and 1 base at J, with 6 bases between the two ends. The chain's CDR3 is CASSFDRNTEAFF. CDR3 sequence (DNA): TGTGCCAGCAGTTTTGACAGGAACACTGAAGCTTTCTTT.

The genes are TRBV6-5 and TRBJ1-5, with no clear D. V gave up 0 bases and J gave up 5 bases, with 11 bases separating them. This CDR3 is built from 15 residues. CDR1 and CDR2 from the germline V gene are MNHEY and SVGAGI. This chain's CDR3 is CASSYSGRDDQPQHF. The CDR3 bases are TGTGCCAGCAGTTACTCCGGGAGAGATGATCAGCCCCAGCATTTT.

This sequence joins TRBV5-4 and TRBJ1-3; D call uncertain. Germline lookup yields CDR1 SGHNT and CDR2 YYREEE (reference sequence). V gave up 3 bases and J gave up 0 bases, with 7 bases separating them. This CDR3 is 14 amino acids long. The CDR3 region has the DNA TGTGCCAGCAGCTCTGGACCCTCTGGAAACACCATATATTTT. It encodes CASSSGPSGNTIYF.

This clone is classed as medium-sized (0.01 to 0.1%). V usage is TRBV7-9 and J usage is TRBJ2-2; possible D gene TRBD1, 5 bases. V was pared by 2 bases and J by 4 bases, with 20 bases between. Germline values: CDR1 SEHNR, CDR2 FQNEAQ (reference sequence). The CDR3 extends over 18 amino acids. CDR3 amino acids: CASSLSRVWLTLTGELFF. The CDR3 DNA sequence: TGTGCCAGCAGCTTAAGCAGGGTTTGGCTGACCCTCACCGGGGAGCTGTTTTTT.

V gene TRBV19 combines with J gene TRBJ2-3; TRBD2 agrees at 13 bases. CDR1 and CDR2 (germline): LNHDA, SQIVND (reference sequence). This CDR3 is built from 15 residues. J lost 4 bases, V lost 3 bases, and 1 base had no gene match. CDR3 amino acids: CASSITSGRADTQYF. CDR3 bases: TGTGCCAGTAGTATTACTAGCGGGAGGGCAGATACGCAGTATTTT.

The chain uses TRBV27 and TRBJ2-7, with D possibly being TRBD2 (6 bases). CDR1 MNHEY and CDR2 SMNVEV come from the germline V gene (reference sequence). This CDR3 region has 14 residues. Trimming pared 4 bases from V and 7 bases from J, leaving 17 bases between. CDR3 DNA: TGTGCCAGCAGTTCTTATCGGGAGCGAGGAGAGCAGTACTTC. Its protein product is CASSSYRERGEQYF.

This clone came up a few times. The chain is built from TRBV11-1 and TRBJ2-3; possible D gene TRBD1, 5 bases. V was cut by 3 bases and J by 6 bases, with 10 bases left in between. The CDR3 has 13 residues. Germline V gene data show CDR1 as SGHAT and CDR2 as FQDESV (reference sequence). CDR3 residues: CASSLDQGDTQYF. CDR3 DNA sequence: TGTGCCAGCAGCTTGGACCAGGGCGATACGCAGTATTTT. The full variable domain, with the rest looked up from reference TRBV11-1 and TRBJ2-3, is EAEVAQSPRYKITEKSQAVAFWCDPISGHATLYWYRQILGQGPELLVQFQDESVVDDSQLPKDRFSAERLKGVDSTLKIQPAELGDSAMYLCASSLDQGDTQYFGPGTRLTVL.

The chain couples TRBV3-1 (or the pseudogene TRBV3-2) to TRBJ2-1, with D uncertain. This CDR3 is 14 amino acids long. Germline V CDR1 and CDR2: LGHDT, YNNKEL (reference sequence). Between the trimmed V and J ends, which lost 3 bases and 8 bases, there was a span of 14 bases. This chain's CDR3 is CASSQTPLVHEQFF. The DNA of the CDR3 is TGTGCCAGCAGCCAGACCCCGTTGGTACATGAGCAGTTCTTC.

J is TRBJ1-6 and V is TRBV21-1; TRBD1, the table's D call, lacks a check against the DNA. TRBV21-1 is assigned pseudogene status. There are 16 residues in the CDR3. The DNA of the CDR3 is TGTGCCAGCAGCAAAGTGTGGCAGGGGCTGTATTCACCCCTCCACTTT. Its protein is CASSKVWQGLYSPLHF.